One T cell receptor beta chain is described in this entry. The data stem from a study of blood T cell repertoires in COVID-19. Study summary: Samples came from the United States, Italy and Spain, spanning acute and convalescent COVID-19.

Original processing notes: Nucleated cell counts were estimated from reference gene primer amplification. This table comes from immunoSEQ multiplex PCR, and its TCRdb copy is limited to in-frame clones, with some not included. That table is the source of V, J and clone size, and D and trimming were worked out from the DNA. The sample yields around 94,000 clones, approximately 86% seen once. With 3 bases clipped from V and 5 bases from J, the junction kept 11 bases outside the gene matches. CDR1 SGHTA and CDR2 FQGNSA come from the germline V gene. The CDR3 extends over 16 amino acids. Sequenced sample: peripheral blood. This chain connects TRBV7-2 to TRBJ2-5, with 8 positions matching TRBD1. This TCR derives from a man aged 50-59 years with active or convalescent COVID-19. In DNA, the CDR3 is TGTGCCAGCAGCTTGGGCGGACAGGGTGGTGGTGAGACCCAGTACTTC. Its translation is CASSLGGQGGGETQYF.